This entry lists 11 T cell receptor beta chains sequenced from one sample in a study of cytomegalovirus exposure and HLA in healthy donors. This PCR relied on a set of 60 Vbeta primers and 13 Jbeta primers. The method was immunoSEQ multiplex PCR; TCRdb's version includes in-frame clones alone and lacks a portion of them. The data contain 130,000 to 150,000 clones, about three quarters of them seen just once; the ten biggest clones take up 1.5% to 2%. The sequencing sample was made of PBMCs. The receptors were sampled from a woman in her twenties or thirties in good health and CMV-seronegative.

Written as DNA, the CDR3 is TGCGCCAGCAGCTCCAGCCGGGATCTCGGGAGAAACATTCAGTACTTC. Residues: CASSSSRDLGRNIQYF. The V call is TRBV5-1, the J call TRBJ2-4; D possibly corresponds to TRBD2 (6 bases). Germline V CDR1 and CDR2: SGHRS, YFSETQ. Between the trimmed V and J ends, which lost 3 bases and 6 bases, there was a span of 19 bases. This CDR3 has 16 residues.

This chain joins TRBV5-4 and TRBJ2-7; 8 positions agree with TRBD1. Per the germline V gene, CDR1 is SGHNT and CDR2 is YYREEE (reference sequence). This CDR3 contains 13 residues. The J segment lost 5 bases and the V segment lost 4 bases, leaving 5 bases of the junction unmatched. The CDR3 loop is CASSHDRGHEQYF. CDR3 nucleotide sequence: TGTGCCAGCAGCCACGACAGGGGTCACGAGCAGTACTTC.

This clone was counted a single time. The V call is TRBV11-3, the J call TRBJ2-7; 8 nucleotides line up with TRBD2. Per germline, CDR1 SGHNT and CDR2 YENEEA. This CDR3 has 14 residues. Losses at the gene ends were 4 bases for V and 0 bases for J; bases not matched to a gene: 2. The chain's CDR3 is CASSSGGSSYEQYF. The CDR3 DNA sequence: TGTGCCAGCAGCTCGGGAGGGAGCTCCTACGAGCAGTACTTC.

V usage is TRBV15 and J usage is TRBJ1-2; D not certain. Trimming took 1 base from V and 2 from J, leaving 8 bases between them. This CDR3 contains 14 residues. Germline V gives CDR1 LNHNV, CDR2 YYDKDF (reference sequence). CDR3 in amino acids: CATSRVTGNYGYTF. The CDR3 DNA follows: TGTGCCACCAGCAGAGTGACTGGGAACTATGGCTACACCTTC. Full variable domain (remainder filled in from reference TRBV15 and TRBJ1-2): DAMVIQNPRYQVTQFGKPVTLSCSQTLNHNVMYWYQQKSSQAPKLLFHYYDKDFNNEADTPDNFQSRRPNTSFCFLDIRSPGLGDTAMYLCATSRVTGNYGYTFGSGTRLTVV.

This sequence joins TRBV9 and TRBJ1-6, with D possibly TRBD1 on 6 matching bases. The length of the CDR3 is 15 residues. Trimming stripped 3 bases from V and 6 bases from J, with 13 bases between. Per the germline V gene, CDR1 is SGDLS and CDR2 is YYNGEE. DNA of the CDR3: TGTGCCAGCAGCGGACAGACAGGAACTAATTCACCCCTCCACTTT. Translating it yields CASSGQTGTNSPLHF.

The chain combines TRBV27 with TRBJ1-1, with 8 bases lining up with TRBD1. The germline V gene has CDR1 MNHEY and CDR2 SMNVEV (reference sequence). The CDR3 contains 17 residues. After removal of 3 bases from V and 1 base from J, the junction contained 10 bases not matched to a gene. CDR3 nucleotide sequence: TGTGCCAGCAGTTTGACAGGGGTTACTGGTAAGAACACTGAAGCTTTCTTT. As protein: CASSLTGVTGKNTEAFF.

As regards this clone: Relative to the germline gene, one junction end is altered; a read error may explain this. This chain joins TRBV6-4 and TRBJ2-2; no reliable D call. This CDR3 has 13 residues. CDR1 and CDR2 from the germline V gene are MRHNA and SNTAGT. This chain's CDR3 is CASSEENPGELFF. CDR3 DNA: TGTGCCAGCAGTGAGGAGAACCCCGGGGAGCTGTTTTTT.

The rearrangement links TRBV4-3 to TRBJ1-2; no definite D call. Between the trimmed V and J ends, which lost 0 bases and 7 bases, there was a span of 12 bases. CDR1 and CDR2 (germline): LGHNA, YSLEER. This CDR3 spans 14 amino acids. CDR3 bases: TGCGCCAGCAGCCAAGAGTCGCAGGCGGGTGGCTACACCTTC. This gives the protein CASSQESQAGGYTF.

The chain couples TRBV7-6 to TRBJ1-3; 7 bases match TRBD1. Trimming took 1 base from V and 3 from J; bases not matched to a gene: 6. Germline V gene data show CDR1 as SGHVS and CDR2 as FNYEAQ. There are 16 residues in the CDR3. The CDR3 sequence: CASSLDQTGFGNTIYF. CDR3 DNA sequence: TGTGCCAGCAGCTTAGATCAGACAGGGTTTGGAAACACCATATATTTT.

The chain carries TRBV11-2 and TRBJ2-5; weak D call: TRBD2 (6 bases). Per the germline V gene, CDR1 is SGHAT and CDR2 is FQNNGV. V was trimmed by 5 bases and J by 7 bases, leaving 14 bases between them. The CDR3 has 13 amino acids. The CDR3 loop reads CASSGDVGGTQYF. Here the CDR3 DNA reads TGTGCCAGCAGCGGGGATGTCGGGGGGACCCAGTACTTC.

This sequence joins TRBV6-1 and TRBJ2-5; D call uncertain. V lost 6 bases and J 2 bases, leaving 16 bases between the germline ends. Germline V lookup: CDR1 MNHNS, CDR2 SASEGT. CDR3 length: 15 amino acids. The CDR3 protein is CASRTRLRRQETQYF. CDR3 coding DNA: TGTGCCAGCAGAACCCGACTCCGAAGGCAAGAGACCCAGTACTTC.